This T cell receptor beta chain emerged from a study of T cell responses to AZD1222 COVID-19 vaccine. Findings of the study overall: Following two doses of AZD1222, Spike-specific TCR breadth and depth rose. Baseline serostatus was positive in only six AZD1222 recipients. Mostly white British, mostly female donors; authors suggested clonal diversity may be underestimated.

Remarks on this clone: The antigen remains undetermined.

V lost 6 bases and J lost 4; bases outside the gene matches: 6. The CDR3 has 15 amino acids. Germline V lookup: CDR1 SEHNR, CDR2 FQNEAQ (reference sequence). Some clones are missing from TCRdb's copy, which holds only in-frame ones; the method was immunoSEQ multiplex PCR. The sample includes 35,000 to 50,000 clones, 80% of them seen just once. The material sequenced was peripheral blood, taken 28 days after the second dose of the MenACWY control vaccine. This receptor was taken from an adult who received the MenACWY meningococcal vaccine as a control. J is TRBJ2-3 and V is TRBV7-9; 11 bases fit TRBD1. The CDR3 DNA reads TGTGCCAGCAGTCTTAGGACAGGGGGCGCAGATACGCAGTATTTT. It specifies CASSLRTGGADTQYF.